Listed here are 20 T cell receptor beta chains from one sample, sequenced in a study of CD8 T cells in ankylosing spondylitis. These receptors have no identified antigens. TCRdb reprocessed the 5' RACE reads via MiXCR and lists one record per CDR3 protein. The table includes approximately 540,000 distinct CDR3 sequences, roughly 13% detected once. The study's findings and limits: Characteristic, it appeared, of ankylosing spondylitis blood was a TCR beta motif of about eight highly homologous variants.

The source material was blood, either unsorted or a sorted T cell fraction (not recorded which). The receptors originated from a male donor with ankylosing spondylitis.

This clonotype has at least ten counts. CDR3 nucleotides: TGTGCCAGCAGCTTATCGGCCCAAGAGACCCAGTACTTC. Translation: CASSLSAQETQYF. The chain recombines TRBV11-2 with TRBJ2-5, with D hard to call. Between the trimmed V and J ends, which lost 2 bases and 1 base, there was a span of 5 bases. The length of the CDR3 is 13 residues. Per germline, CDR1 SGHAT and CDR2 FQNNGV.

The chain uses TRBV6-2 or TRBV6-3 and TRBJ2-1; 7 bases are a match to TRBD1. V lost 2 bases, J lost 8 bases, and 18 bases stayed unmatched. The CDR3 sequence is 18 residues long. Germline V gene data show CDR1 as MNHEY and CDR2 as SVGEGT. The CDR3 region has the DNA TGTGCCAGCAGTTACCCCCCGACAGGGATTACGGGTTACCATGAGCAGTTCTTC. It yields the protein CASSYPPTGITGYHEQFF.

This clonotype was seen a few times. The chain has TRBV14 and TRBJ2-2; D not resolved. This CDR3 is 17 amino acids long. V lost 2 bases and J lost 0, with 13 bases in between. Looked up from germline, CDR1 is SGHDN and CDR2 is FVKESK. CDR3 in amino acids: CASSQPLDSSNTGELFF. The CDR3 nucleotides read TGTGCCAGCAGCCAACCTCTAGATAGTTCGAACACCGGGGAGCTGTTTTTT.

In its sample, this clonotype was seen a few times. In DNA form, the CDR3 reads TGTGCCAGCAGTACAAGACAGGGAGGCGCCGGGGAGCTGTTTTTT. Translated: CASSTRQGGAGELFF. The chain couples TRBV6-2 or TRBV6-3 to TRBJ2-2, with D possibly matching TRBD1 (7 bases). V was trimmed by 5 bases and J by 6 bases, leaving 16 bases between them. CDR1 is MNHEY and CDR2 is SVGEGT in the germline V gene. This CDR3 is built from 15 residues.

The chain combines TRBV7-2 with TRBJ2-7; D is unresolved. The V end lost 3 bases, the J end lost 2 bases, and 8 bases lay between the germline ends. The CDR3 runs 13 residues. The germline V gene encodes CDR1 SGHTA and CDR2 FQGNSA. CDR3 nucleotide sequence: TGTGCCAGCAGCTTCGGATTCGCCTACGAGCAGTACGTC. This codes for CASSFGFAYEQYV.

This clonotype was recorded many times. The V and J genes are TRBV10-3 and TRBJ2-2, with D tentatively TRBD1 (6 bases). CDR3 size: 15 residues. In germline, CDR1 is ENHRY, CDR2 SYGVKD. With 2 bases removed from V and 3 bases from J, the gap between germline ends came to 10 bases. CDR3 coding DNA: TGTGCCATCAGTGAGAACAGGGTGGACACCGGGGAGCTGTTTTTT. Its translation: CAISENRVDTGELFF.

About this clonotype itself: With a much larger clone just one base away, this may be a read error. Here the CDR3 omits its conserved ending phenylalanine or tryptophan, so a read error is the likely source. This CDR3 reads CASSFPDRDRVTNQPQHL. Written as DNA, the CDR3 is TGTGCCAGCAGTTTCCCCGACAGGGACAGGGTCACTAATCAGCCCCAGCATCTT. The chain links TRBV27 to TRBJ1-5; 9 bases map to TRBD1. The germline V gene encodes CDR1 MNHEY and CDR2 SMNVEV (reference sequence). The CDR3 runs 18 residues. The V gene end was trimmed by 3 bases and the J gene end by 4 bases; junction bases not matched to a gene: 13.

The chain has TRBV4-1 and TRBJ1-6, with TRBD1 identical over 8 bases. V dropped 5 bases and J dropped 8; count of bases not matched to a gene: 8. This CDR3 is 15 amino acids long. Per the germline V gene, CDR1 is MGHRA and CDR2 is YSYEKL. CDR3 in amino acids: CASSSQGAGDSPLHF. As DNA, the CDR3 is TGCGCCAGCAGCTCCCAGGGGGCTGGGGATTCACCCCTCCACTTT.

In its sample, this clonotype was seen a few times. The chain joins TRBV28 to TRBJ1-1; D gene uncertain. The germline V and J ends were trimmed by 3 bases and 5 bases, with 13 bases remaining between them. The CDR3 length is 14 residues. Germline lookup yields CDR1 MDHEN and CDR2 SYDVKM. This CDR3 reads CASSFVGVGTEAFF. DNA of the CDR3: TGTGCCAGCAGTTTCGTTGGGGTAGGGACTGAAGCTTTCTTT.

In this sample, this clonotype turned up many times. The chain employs TRBV15 and TRBJ2-2, with D hard to call. The CDR3 is made up of 16 amino acids. V dropped 0 bases and J dropped 1 base, with 9 bases sitting between them. The germline CDR1 and CDR2 sequences are LNHNV and YYDKDF (reference sequence). Here the CDR3 reads CATSREAGVNTGELFF. The CDR3, as DNA: TGTGCCACCAGCAGAGAGGCAGGAGTGAACACCGGGGAGCTGTTTTTT.

The V gene is TRBV3-1, the J gene TRBJ2-3, with a possible D match to TRBD2 (5 bases). The V end was cut by 4 bases, the J end by 4 bases, with 9 bases between. Germline CDR1 and CDR2: LGHDT and YNNKEL (reference sequence). This CDR3 spans 13 amino acids. CDR3 region: CASSPEVSDTQYF. In DNA, the CDR3 is TGTGCCAGCAGCCCGGAGGTCTCAGATACGCAGTATTTT.

The chain uses TRBV20-1 and TRBJ2-5, with TRBD2 matching 11 bases. The CDR3 is 13 residues long. Per germline, CDR1 DFQATT and CDR2 SNEGSKA (reference sequence). Trimming took 5 bases from V and 3 from J; bases not matched to a gene: 2. CDR3 coding DNA: TGCAGTGCTCCGACTAGCGGGGAAGAGACCCAGTACTTC. Residues: CSAPTSGEETQYF.

A few counts support this clonotype. The chain carries TRBV6-2 or TRBV6-3 and TRBJ2-1, with D possibly matching TRBD2 (9 bases). The CDR3 covers 21 residues. V lost 4 bases, J lost 7 bases, and 35 bases lay in between. Germline CDR1 and CDR2: MNHEY and SVGEGT. The CDR3 is CASSLHRGQGFAGGPLNEQFF. The CDR3 DNA sequence: TGTGCCAGCAGTTTACATCGAGGACAGGGCTTTGCGGGAGGGCCACTGAATGAGCAGTTCTTC.

This clonotype was seen a handful of times. The J gene is TRBJ2-1, the V gene TRBV18; 8 bases agree with TRBD2. Germline assignment: CDR1 KGHSH and CDR2 LQKENI. CDR3 length: 13 amino acids. With V trimmed by 3 bases and J by 8 bases, 3 bases remained unmatched. The CDR3 DNA reads TGTGCCAGCTCACCGGGACTAGAAGATGAGCAGTTCTTC. As protein: CASSPGLEDEQFF.

This clonotype came up many times. CDR3 residues: CSAYDTYSYEQYF. CDR3 nucleotide sequence: TGCAGCGCTTACGACACCTACTCCTACGAGCAGTACTTC. The chain employs TRBV29-1 and TRBJ2-7; D uncertain. CDR3 length: 13 amino acids. Germline V gene sequence: CDR1 SQVTM, CDR2 ANQGSEA. Trimming cost V 7 bases and J 0 bases, with 13 bases left between them.

The rearrangement links TRBV11-2 to TRBJ1-1, with D uncertain. Germline values: CDR1 SGHAT, CDR2 FQNNGV. Trimming took 0 bases from V and 5 from J, leaving 10 bases between them. The CDR3 is 14 residues long. In DNA, the CDR3 is TGTGCCAGCAGCTTAGATCTAGGCGGGACTGAAGCTTTCTTT. It is translated as CASSLDLGGTEAFF.

The chain uses TRBV7-6 and TRBJ2-2; D not resolved. This CDR3 region has 16 residues. Germline V gene lookup returns CDR1 SGHVS and CDR2 FNYEAQ. The V end lost 2 bases, the J end lost 3 bases, and 13 bases lay between the germline ends. CDR3 coding DNA: TGTGCCAGCAGCTTACGCGCTATGGGTGACACCGGGGAGCTGTTTTTT. Translating gives CASSLRAMGDTGELFF. The full variable domain, completed using reference TRBV7-6 and TRBJ2-2, is GAGVSQSPRYKVTKRGQDVALRCDPISGHVSLYWYRQALGQGPEFLTYFNYEAQQDKSGLPNDRFSAERPEGSISTLTIQRTEQRDSAMYRCASSLRAMGDTGELFFGEGSRLTVL.

This clonotype has only a few counts. V usage is TRBV12-3 or TRBV12-4 and J usage is TRBJ2-3; D is uncertain. CDR3 length: 11 residues. Deletions cut 8 bases from V and 5 bases from J, with 8 bases between. The CDR3 DNA reads TGTGCCAGCGGCTATCTAGATACGCAGTATTTT. Amino acids: CASGYLDTQYF.

V gene TRBV6-1 combines with J gene TRBJ1-5, with 7 bases matching TRBD1. V shed 2 bases, J shed 10 bases, and the junction held 8 bases outside the gene matches. This CDR3 is built from 14 residues. CDR1 is MNHNS, CDR2 SASEGT, per germline. As DNA, the CDR3 is TGTGCCAGCAGTGAACGGGACAGTCAGTTACCCCAGCATTTT. This sequence encodes CASSERDSQLPQHF.

This clonotype was seen only a few times. The V gene is TRBV5-1, the J gene TRBJ1-1; the D gene is possibly TRBD1 (5 bases). Between the trimmed V and J ends, which lost 6 bases and 5 bases, there was a span of 17 bases. CDR1 is SGHRS and CDR2 is YFSETQ in the germline V gene. The length of the CDR3 is 14 residues. CDR3 region: CASKGGAPGTEAFF. The DNA for the CDR3 is TGCGCCAGCAAAGGAGGGGCGCCGGGGACTGAAGCTTTCTTT.